These 29 T cell receptor beta chains share one sample of origin, sequenced in a study of T cells in Graves' hyperthyroidism and ophthalmopathy. The source material, RNA transcripts, was used to amplify TCR beta CDR3 regions. An initial round of RT-PCR targeting the TCR CDR3 relied on the HTBI primer set. TCRdb recomputed calls from the multiplex PCR reads with MiXCR, one row per CDR3 protein. The table lists roughly 300,000 distinct CDR3 sequences, approximately 15% of them singletons. The sample was blood. All receptors come from a woman aged 25 to 39 with Graves' hyperthyroidism.

The chain joins TRBV19 to TRBJ1-1; tentative D call: TRBD1 (5 bases). Trimming took off 5 bases at V and 8 bases at J, with 12 bases between the two ends. Germline-derived CDR1 and CDR2 are LNHDA and SQIVND (reference sequence). This CDR3 comprises 12 residues. The CDR3 sequence is CASSAQGGEAFF. The CDR3 DNA is TGTGCCAGTAGTGCCCAGGGTGGAGAAGCTTTCTTT.

The chain couples TRBV3-1 to TRBJ2-7; tentative D call: TRBD1 (5 bases). Per the germline V gene, CDR1 is LGHDT and CDR2 is YNNKEL (reference sequence). CDR3 size: 12 residues. Trimming stripped 3 bases from V and 7 bases from J, with 10 bases between. The CDR3 DNA sequence: TGTGCCAGCAGCCAGAGACCAGGGGAGCAGTACTTC. This sequence encodes CASSQRPGEQYF.

J is TRBJ1-2 and V is TRBV20-1, with D maybe TRBD1 (6 bases). The V end was cut by 0 bases, the J end by 5 bases, with 16 bases between. The CDR3 runs to 15 residues. The germline CDR1 and CDR2 sequences are DFQATT and SNEGSKA (reference sequence). The CDR3 DNA reads as TGCAGTGCTAGAGATGGGAAGGGGGTCTTGTATGGCTACACCTTC. It specifies CSARDGKGVLYGYTF.

The gene calls are TRBV20-1 and TRBJ2-1, with TRBD2 identical over 8 bases. V lost 0 bases, J lost 10 bases, and 11 bases stayed unmatched. The CDR3 is 15 amino acids. In germline, CDR1 is DFQATT, CDR2 SNEGSKA (reference sequence). CDR3 DNA: TGCAGTGCTAGAGATTTCAGGACTAGCAACGACGAGCAGTTCTTC. Its translation is CSARDFRTSNDEQFF.

The V call is TRBV3-1, the J call TRBJ1-6, with D unclear. Germline CDR1 LGHDT, CDR2 YNNKEL (reference sequence). Between the trimmed V and J ends, which lost 0 bases and 2 bases, there was a span of 8 bases. This CDR3 contains 16 residues. The CDR3 nucleotides read TGTGCCAGCAGCCAAGATGGAGGGACCTATAATTCACCCCTCCACTTT. It codes for CASSQDGGTYNSPLHF.

The chain couples TRBV29-1 to TRBJ2-7; D is ambiguous. V lost 0 bases and J lost 7, with 10 bases in between. CDR3 size: 12 residues. In germline, CDR1 is SQVTM, CDR2 ANQGSEA. DNA for the CDR3: TGCAGCGTTGAAGATTTGGGCTTGGAGCAGTACTTC. This sequence encodes CSVEDLGLEQYF.

This clonotype was seen more than once but under ten times. The rearrangement joins TRBV5-6 to TRBJ2-5; D is unresolved. The V end lost 1 base, the J end lost 9 bases, and 13 bases lay between the germline ends. Germline V gives CDR1 SGHDT, CDR2 YYEEEE. The CDR3 covers 13 residues. CDR3 loop: CASSLKSASSQYF. The CDR3 DNA follows: TGTGCCAGCAGCTTGAAGAGCGCCTCGTCCCAGTACTTC. The entire variable domain, with the rest obtained from reference TRBV5-6 and TRBJ2-5, is as follows: DAGVTQSPTHLIKTRGQQVTLRCSPKSGHDTVSWYQQALGQGPQFIFQYYEEEERQRGNFPDRFSGHQFPNYSSELNVNALLLGDSALYLCASSLKSASSQYFGPGTRLLVL.

This chain uses TRBV4-2 with TRBJ2-1; 9 positions match TRBD2. Germline-derived CDR1 and CDR2 are LGHNA and YNFKEQ. The J segment lost 11 bases and the V segment lost 0 bases, leaving 11 bases of the junction unmatched. The CDR3 totals 16 residues. The CDR3 loop reads CASSQEVREGVEKQFF. Here the CDR3 DNA reads TGTGCCAGCAGCCAAGAGGTGCGGGAGGGCGTAGAAAAGCAGTTCTTC.

This clonotype has ten or more counts. V and J are TRBV6-1 and TRBJ1-5; D is uncertain. The V gene lost 0 bases and the J gene lost 0 bases, with 12 bases spanning the gap. The CDR3 is made up of 17 amino acids. CDR1 is MNHNS and CDR2 is SASEGT in the germline V gene. The CDR3 DNA follows: TGTGCCAGCAGTGAAGCATTCACAGCGTATAGCAATCAGCCCCAGCATTTT. It is translated as CASSEAFTAYSNQPQHF.

This clonotype was found a few times. This chain uses TRBV24-1 with TRBJ2-5, with D tentatively TRBD1 (6 bases). V gave up 8 bases and J gave up 5 bases, with 23 bases separating them. The germline gives CDR1 KGHDR, CDR2 SFDVKD. The CDR3 is 16 residues long. The CDR3 nucleotides are TGTGCCACCACCCCTTCGGGCGCAGGGGTGGTGGAGACCCAGTACTTC. As protein: CATTPSGAGVVETQYF.

In regard to this clonotype: Since a much larger clone is just one base distant, this may be a read error. The chain recombines TRBV27 with TRBJ1-5, with D uncertain. V lost 4 bases to trimming and J lost 5 bases, with 6 bases between them. The germline V gene has CDR1 MNHEY and CDR2 SMNVEV (reference sequence). CDR3 length: 12 amino acids. The chain's CDR3 is CASSSLDQPQHF. CDR3 DNA: TGTGCCAGCAGTTCCCTCGATCAGCCCCAGCATTTT.

This clonotype occurred many times. V and J are TRBV28 and TRBJ2-5, with D uncertain. Trimming removed 8 bases at V and 5 bases at J, with 15 bases between. The CDR3 is made up of 13 amino acids. In germline, CDR1 is MDHEN, CDR2 SYDVKM. The DNA of the CDR3 is TGTGCCAGCTCTCCTGTTGTGTTTGAGACCCAGTACTTC. Its protein product is CASSPVVFETQYF.

At least ten counts were recorded for this clonotype. The J gene is TRBJ1-5, the V gene TRBV7-8; 8 bases are shared with TRBD1. The CDR3 sequence is 15 residues long. The V gene's germline CDR1 is SGHVS and CDR2 FQNEAQ. Unmatched junction bases numbered 6, after V lost 2 bases and J lost 6 bases. The chain's CDR3 is CASSLLWTGRQPQHF. CDR3 nucleotides: TGTGCCAGCAGCTTACTTTGGACAGGGCGTCAGCCCCAGCATTTT.

The genes are TRBV15 and TRBJ2-7; tentatively, D is TRBD2 (6 bases). This CDR3 is 17 amino acids long. Germline CDR1 and CDR2: LNHNV and YYDKDF (reference sequence). V gave up 0 bases and J gave up 6 bases, with 21 bases separating them. This CDR3 is CATSRDSFRTNGSEQYF. CDR3 nucleotides: TGTGCCACCAGCAGAGATTCGTTTAGGACTAACGGTTCCGAGCAGTACTTC.

The table lists this clonotype with many counts. The V call is TRBV7-9, the J call TRBJ1-1; D is possibly TRBD1 (6 bases). The CDR3 runs 15 residues. Germline assignment: CDR1 SEHNR and CDR2 FQNEAQ (reference sequence). Trimming left V 1 base short and J 4 bases short, with 13 bases between. The CDR3: CASSLVGRGGTEAFF. The CDR3 DNA reads TGTGCCAGCAGCTTAGTAGGCAGGGGCGGCACTGAAGCTTTCTTT.

This clonotype was seen a handful of times. A much larger clone is a single base away; this may be a read error. This likely comes from a read error, as the CDR3 has no conserved phenylalanine or tryptophan at its end. This chain joins TRBV2 and TRBJ1-4, with D perhaps matching TRBD1 (5 bases). Per the germline V gene, CDR1 is SNHLY and CDR2 is FYNNEI. CDR3 size: 14 residues. The V and J ends lost 6 bases and 5 bases respectively, with 13 bases between them. The CDR3 loop is CASSTGTFNEKLFL. CDR3 DNA sequence: TGTGCCAGCAGCACCGGGACTTTCAATGAAAAACTGTTTCTT.

This clonotype was seen ten or more times. The chain combines TRBV20-1 with TRBJ2-1, with TRBD2 identical over 8 bases. The CDR3 sequence is 15 residues long. Germline CDR1 reads DFQATT; CDR2 reads SNEGSKA (reference sequence). With 4 bases clipped from V and 4 bases from J, the junction kept 9 bases outside the gene matches. Here the CDR3 reads CSATGLASPYNEQFF. CDR3 DNA sequence: TGCAGTGCTACCGGACTAGCATCCCCTTACAATGAGCAGTTCTTC.

This chain joins TRBV9 and TRBJ2-1; 10 nucleotides agree with TRBD2. This CDR3 has 16 amino acids. Germline-derived CDR1 and CDR2 are SGDLS and YYNGEE. Trimming cost V 0 bases and J 4 bases; bases outside gene matches: 4. The CDR3 loop is CASSVESSGSYNEQFF. The CDR3 bases are TGTGCCAGCAGCGTAGAGTCTAGCGGGAGTTACAATGAGCAGTTCTTC.

This clonotype appeared many times. The chain has TRBV2 and TRBJ2-1; no clear D gene. Germline-derived CDR1 and CDR2 are SNHLY and FYNNEI. Trimming cost V 6 bases and J 13 bases, with 19 bases left between them. The CDR3 covers 13 residues. In DNA, the CDR3 is TGTGCCAGCAGGGTGGGGTCATCGGTAAGACAGTTCTTC. It yields the protein CASRVGSSVRQFF. Full variable domain (outside the CDR3, taken from reference TRBV2 and TRBJ2-1): EPEVTQTPSHQVTQMGQEVILRCVPISNHLYFYWYRQILGQKVEFLVSFYNNEISEKSEIFDDQFSVERPDGSNFTLKIRSTKLEDSAMYFCASRVGSSVRQFFGPGTRLTVL.

This clonotype occurred many times. The V and J genes are TRBV11-2 and TRBJ2-3; TRBD1 matches at 9 bases. The junction had 3 bases not matched to a gene; V was cut back by 6 bases and J by 2 bases. This CDR3 is built from 14 residues. In germline, CDR1 is SGHAT, CDR2 FQNNGV. The CDR3 spells CASRNRGHTDTQYF. DNA for the CDR3: TGTGCCAGCAGAAACAGGGGGCACACAGATACGCAGTATTTT.

In its sample, this clonotype was seen many times. V and J are TRBV20-1 and TRBJ2-7, with 8 bases matching TRBD1. With V trimmed by 8 bases and J by 4 bases, 13 bases remained unmatched. This CDR3 has 14 amino acids. Germline V gives CDR1 DFQATT, CDR2 SNEGSKA (reference sequence). Written as DNA, the CDR3 is TGCAGTTGCAGACCCGGGACAGGCCAATACGAGCAGTACTTC. The encoded protein is CSCRPGTGQYEQYF.

The rearrangement links TRBV7-8 to TRBJ2-7, with 11 bases matching TRBD1. The germline CDR1 and CDR2 sequences are SGHVS and FQNEAQ. The CDR3 spans 16 residues. V lost 1 base to trimming and J lost 5 bases; unmatched junction nucleotides: 7. CDR3 coding DNA: TGTGCCAGCAGCTTAGAGAGGACAGGGGGCAGGGACGAGCAGTACTTC. It specifies CASSLERTGGRDEQYF.

This sequence joins TRBV19 and TRBJ2-5; D might be TRBD1 or TRBD2, each matching 5 bases. This CDR3 is built from 15 residues. Germline assignment: CDR1 LNHDA and CDR2 SQIVND (reference sequence). Between the trimmed V and J ends, which lost 3 bases and 2 bases, there was a span of 13 bases. This CDR3 is CASSMGVRAQETQYF. The CDR3 DNA sequence: TGTGCCAGTAGTATGGGGGTACGAGCTCAAGAGACCCAGTACTTC.

There are many counts of this clonotype. V gene TRBV11-2 combines with J gene TRBJ2-7; 8 nucleotides agree with TRBD2. CDR1 and CDR2 (germline): SGHAT, FQNNGV. The CDR3 length is 15 residues. V trimming: 5 bases; J trimming: 5 bases; junction bases outside the gene matches: 11. CDR3 DNA: TGTGCCAGCAGCGTACCGGGACTAGGTCACCACGAGCAGTACTTC. It specifies CASSVPGLGHHEQYF.

This clonotype showed up just a few times. This sequence joins TRBV6-6 and TRBJ1-1; unclear D gene. V was cut by 1 base and J by 5 bases, with 8 bases left in between. The CDR3 has 13 residues. Germline V gene data show CDR1 as MNHNY and CDR2 as SVGAGI (reference sequence). The CDR3 spells CASSYLVNTEAFF. CDR3 nucleotides: TGTGCCAGCAGTTACTTAGTAAATACTGAAGCTTTCTTT.

The chain joins TRBV20-1 to TRBJ2-7; no clear D. Germline V gene data show CDR1 as DFQATT and CDR2 as SNEGSKA (reference sequence). Trimming shortened V by 0 bases and J by 3 bases, and 9 bases separated the two germline ends. The CDR3 runs to 13 residues. The CDR3 DNA follows: TGCAGTGCTAGAGATCCGAACCGCTACGAGCAGTACTTC. Its protein product is CSARDPNRYEQYF.

This clonotype was detected a few times. A much larger clone sits a single nucleotide away, making a read error possible. The genes are TRBV11-2 and TRBJ2-7; 13 bases are a match to TRBD2. This CDR3 region has 16 residues. In germline, CDR1 is SGHAT, CDR2 FQNNGV. CDR3: CTSSLTSGGLSYEQYF. The CDR3 nucleotides are TGTACCAGCAGCTTGACTAGCGGGGGGCTCTCCTACGAGCAGTACTTC.

The table lists this clonotype with many counts. The rearrangement links TRBV2 to TRBJ2-3; either TRBD1 or TRBD2 may supply D (5 bases each). The CDR3 is 13 residues long. CDR1 is SNHLY and CDR2 is FYNNEI in the germline V gene. The CDR3 DNA sequence: TGTGCTACAAACATAGAGAGGGGAGATACGCAGTATTTT. It encodes CATNIERGDTQYF. Supplemented by reference TRBV2 and TRBJ2-3, the full variable domain reads EPEVTQTPSHQVTQMGQEVILRCVPISNHLYFYWYRQILGQKVEFLVSFYNNEISEKSEIFDDQFSVERPDGSNFTLKIRSTKLEDSAMYFCATNIERGDTQYFGPGTRLTVL.

This clonotype appeared many times. This chain links TRBV5-1 with TRBJ2-1; TRBD2 matches at 7 bases. This CDR3 has 13 residues. With V trimmed by 5 bases and J by 7 bases, 6 bases remained unmatched. CDR1 is SGHRS, CDR2 YFSETQ, per germline. The CDR3 region is CASRAGATNEQFF. The CDR3 DNA reads TGCGCCAGCAGGGCGGGAGCGACGAATGAGCAGTTCTTC.